This entry describes one T cell receptor (beta chain). Antigen: not known. The V gene lost 8 bases and the J gene lost 4 bases, with 13 bases spanning the gap. The CDR3 extends over 13 amino acids. CDR1 SNHLY and CDR2 FYNNEI come from the germline V gene. This entry belongs to a study of T cells in Graves' hyperthyroidism and ophthalmopathy. Study outcomes and limitations: Blood also carried most thyroid clonotypes expanded above 0.001.

Diagnosis relied on clinical symptoms, serum thyroxine and TRAb, thyroid ultrasound and orbital computed tomography. Authors of the study amplified TCR beta CDR3 regions from RNA transcripts. The study used the HTBI primer set for a first-round RT-PCR of the TCR CDR3. Using its own MiXCR run on the multiplex PCR reads, TCRdb lists one record per CDR3 protein. The data show about 600,000 distinct CDR3 sequences, approximately 16% seen once. The chain uses TRBV2 and TRBJ2-3; D not resolved. Sequencing input: blood. The receptor was isolated from a woman in her thirties or forties with Graves' ophthalmopathy. The CDR3, as DNA: TGTGCCAGCTCAGCGATCCAAGCAGATACGCAGTATTTT. Its translation: CASSAIQADTQYF.